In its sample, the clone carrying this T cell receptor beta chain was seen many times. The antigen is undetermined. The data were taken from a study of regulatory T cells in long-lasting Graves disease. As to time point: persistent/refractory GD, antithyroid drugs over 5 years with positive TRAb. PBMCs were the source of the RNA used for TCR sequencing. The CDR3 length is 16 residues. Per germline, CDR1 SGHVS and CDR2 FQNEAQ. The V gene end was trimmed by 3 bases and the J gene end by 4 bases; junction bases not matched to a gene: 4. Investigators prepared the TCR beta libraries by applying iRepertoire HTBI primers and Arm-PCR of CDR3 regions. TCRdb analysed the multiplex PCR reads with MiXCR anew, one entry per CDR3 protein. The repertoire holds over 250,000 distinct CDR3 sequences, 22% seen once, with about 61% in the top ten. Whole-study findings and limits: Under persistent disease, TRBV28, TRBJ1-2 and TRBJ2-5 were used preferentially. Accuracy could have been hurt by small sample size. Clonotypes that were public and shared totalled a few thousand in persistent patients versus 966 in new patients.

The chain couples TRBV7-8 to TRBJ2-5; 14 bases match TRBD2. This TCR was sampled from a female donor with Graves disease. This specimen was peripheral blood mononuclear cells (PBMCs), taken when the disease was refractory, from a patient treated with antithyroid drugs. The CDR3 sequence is CASSFRGLAGGETQYF. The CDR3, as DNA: TGTGCCAGCAGCTTCCGCGGACTAGCGGGAGGAGAGACCCAGTACTTC.